These 10 T cell receptor beta chains originate from one sample sequenced in a study of CD8 T cells in ankylosing spondylitis. TCRdb itself ran the 5' RACE reads through MiXCR, one entry per CDR3 protein. Among under 450,000 distinct CDR3 sequences listed, 20% were seen once. The specimen sequenced was blood, either unsorted or a sorted T cell fraction (not recorded which). The receptors were gathered from a male donor with ankylosing spondylitis or in good health (not recorded which).

The V call is TRBV5-8, the J call TRBJ2-7, with D possibly being TRBD2 (5 bases). CDR1 and CDR2 (germline): SGHTS, YDEGEE. The CDR3 totals 15 residues. Trimming removed 4 bases at V and 3 bases at J, with 17 bases between. CDR3 sequence: CASSPGGAEFYEQYF. CDR3 in DNA: TGTGCCAGCAGCCCAGGAGGCGCAGAGTTCTACGAGCAGTACTTC.

V usage is TRBV5-6 and J usage is TRBJ2-1; weak D call: TRBD1 (6 bases). The CDR3 runs 17 residues. Germline-derived CDR1 and CDR2 are SGHDT and YYEEEE. V lost 0 bases and J 7 bases, leaving 20 bases between the germline ends. Written as DNA, the CDR3 is TGTGCCAGCAGCTTGGAAGGGTACAGGGTTGGGTCGAATGAGCAGTTCTTC. Amino acids: CASSLEGYRVGSNEQFF.

The V gene is TRBV12-3 or TRBV12-4, the J gene TRBJ2-1; 7 positions agree with TRBD1. The CDR3 consists of 15 residues. The trim removed 2 bases at V and 2 bases at J, leaving 3 bases unmatched. CDR3: CASSLSRGPYNEQFF. The CDR3 nucleotides are TGTGCCAGCAGTTTATCAAGGGGGCCCTACAATGAGCAGTTCTTC.

This clonotype was recorded a few times. The chain joins TRBV5-6 to TRBJ1-2; D is unclear. CDR3 length: 15 residues. CDR1 and CDR2 from the germline V gene are SGHDT and YYEEEE. With 4 bases removed from V and 0 bases from J, the gap between germline ends came to 13 bases. Written as DNA, the CDR3 is TGTGCCAGCAGCCCACCCGGCGGAGCTAACTATGGCTACACCTTC. It codes for CASSPPGGANYGYTF.

This clonotype was seen only a few times. The chain recombines TRBV20-1 with TRBJ2-3, with a tentative D call TRBD2 (7 bases). Trimming took 6 bases from V and 2 from J, leaving 21 bases between them. This CDR3 is 16 amino acids long. Germline V gene lookup returns CDR1 DFQATT and CDR2 SNEGSKA (reference sequence). CDR3 amino acids: CSAVGGRSTFTDTQYF. CDR3 in DNA: TGCAGTGCCGTGGGGGGGCGGTCAACCTTCACAGATACGCAGTATTTT.

The chain carries TRBV9 and TRBJ2-3, with 9 bases aligning to TRBD2. In germline, CDR1 is SGDLS, CDR2 YYNGEE. There are 16 residues in the CDR3. Trimming at V came to 3 bases and at J to 2 bases, leaving 7 bases not matched to a gene. The CDR3 loop reads CASSATAGGYTDTQYF. CDR3 DNA sequence: TGTGCCAGCAGCGCCACAGCGGGGGGTTACACAGATACGCAGTATTTT.

A few counts support this clonotype. The V and J genes are TRBV6-5 and TRBJ2-5; a weak D match, TRBD2 (6 bases). Germline CDR1 reads MNHEY; CDR2 reads SVGAGI. The CDR3 runs 14 residues. V was pared by 0 bases and J by 4 bases, with 9 bases between. The CDR3 protein is CASSYSPGGETQYF. Here the CDR3 DNA reads TGTGCCAGCAGTTACTCGCCCGGGGGAGAGACCCAGTACTTC.

This chain joins TRBV10-3 and TRBJ2-7, with 10 bases aligning to TRBD1. The CDR3 totals 14 residues. The V and J ends lost 6 bases and 4 bases, in that order; junction bases with no gene match: 6. Per germline, CDR1 ENHRY and CDR2 SYGVKD. The CDR3 DNA follows: TGTGCCATCAGCACCCGGGACAGGGGTTACGAGCAGTACTTC. It codes for CAISTRDRGYEQYF.

This clonotype came up a few times. The chain links TRBV4-1 to TRBJ2-2; a weak D match, TRBD1 (6 bases). The V and J ends lost 3 bases and 7 bases respectively, with 12 bases between them. Germline V lookup: CDR1 MGHRA, CDR2 YSYEKL. The CDR3 sequence is 14 residues long. CDR3 DNA sequence: TGCGCCAGCAGCCAGGAACAGGGCCACGGGGAGCTGTTTTTT. It encodes CASSQEQGHGELFF.

The table lists this clonotype with a few counts. The gene calls are TRBV15 and TRBJ2-2; 9 nucleotides agree with TRBD1. Germline-derived CDR1 and CDR2 are LNHNV and YYDKDF (reference sequence). This CDR3 has 17 residues. V shed 0 bases, J shed 2 bases, and the junction held 4 bases outside the gene matches. The CDR3 loop is CATSREGTGINTGELFF. CDR3 coding DNA: TGTGCCACCAGCAGAGAGGGGACAGGGATTAACACCGGGGAGCTGTTTTTT. Looking up the rest from reference TRBV15 and TRBJ2-2 gives the full variable domain: DAMVIQNPRYQVTQFGKPVTLSCSQTLNHNVMYWYQQKSSQAPKLLFHYYDKDFNNEADTPDNFQSRRPNTSFCFLDIRSPGLGDTAMYLCATSREGTGINTGELFFGEGSRLTVL.